This note documents a single T cell receptor (beta chain) sequence. Its antigen is not identified. The CDR3 runs to 15 residues. The ends were cut back, 3 bases at V and 3 bases at J, with 14 bases in the middle. Germline V gives CDR1 SGHAT, CDR2 FQNNGV. These data are taken from a study of graft-versus-host responses after intestinal transplantation. Study background: Isolated intestinal, liver-intestinal, or multivisceral transplants were what recipients had. Uniformly, recipients were administered anti-thymocyte globulin induction with subsequent tacrolimus and steroids for about 3 years. Study-level results: GvH clones appeared in recipient marrow, some first in ileum or blood.

The table came from immunoSEQ multiplex PCR; TCRdb's copy has only in-frame clones and leaves some out. The repertoire holds 35,000 to 45,000 clones, with around 94% as singletons. This clonotype was sampled from a human donor who was the organ donor for an intestinal transplant. The rearrangement uses TRBV11-2 and TRBJ2-5; D ambiguous. The material sequenced was unstimulated CD4+ T cells sorted from spleen or lymph node cells, taken before transplant. The chain's CDR3 is CASSFTNAWEETQYF. For the CDR3, the DNA is TGTGCCAGCAGCTTTACCAACGCCTGGGAAGAGACCCAGTACTTC.